The clone carrying this TCR beta chain was seen at least ten times. Its antigen is still unknown. The study made its TCR cDNA through 5'RACE template switching. That step introduced a universal primer site along with UMIs. In TCRdb, the 5' RACE reads were re-called with MiXCR into one record per CDR3 protein. The sample gives 110,000 to 150,000 distinct CDR3 sequences, more than 6.5% of which show up once; more than 0.55% is in the top ten. This sample is part of a study of T cells after yellow fever vaccination. General observations from the study: By day 5 rather than day 15, the secondary response had peaked, though it was weaker. Post-booster repertoires again held most primary-vaccination clones (just under 97% CD4, 88% CD8). Clonotypes appearing in both CD4 and CD8 compartments existed, and their share was small.

This sequence originates from a man aged 25 to 40 who received the YFV17D yellow fever vaccine. The sequenced sample was CD4+ T cells sorted from PBMCs, obtained 10 days after the yellow fever booster vaccination.

The CDR3 DNA follows: TGTGCCAGCAGTTATCCAGGGTCCTATAATTCACCCCTCCACTTT. This gives the protein CASSYPGSYNSPLHF. The V gene is TRBV12-3 or TRBV12-4, the J gene TRBJ1-6; possibly TRBD1 for D (5 bases). With 4 bases removed from V and 1 base from J, the gap between germline ends came to 8 bases. CDR3 length: 15 residues.